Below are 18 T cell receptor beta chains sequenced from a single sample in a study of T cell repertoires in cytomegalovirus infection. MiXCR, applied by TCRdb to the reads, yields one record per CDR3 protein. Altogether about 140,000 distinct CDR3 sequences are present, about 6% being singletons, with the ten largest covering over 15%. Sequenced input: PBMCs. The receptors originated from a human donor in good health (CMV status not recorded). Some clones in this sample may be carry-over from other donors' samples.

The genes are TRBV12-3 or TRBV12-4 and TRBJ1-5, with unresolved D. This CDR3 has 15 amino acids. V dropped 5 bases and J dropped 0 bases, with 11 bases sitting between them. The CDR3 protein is CASSSIGVSNQPQHF. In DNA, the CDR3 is TGTGCCAGCAGTAGTATCGGAGTTAGCAATCAGCCCCAGCATTTT.

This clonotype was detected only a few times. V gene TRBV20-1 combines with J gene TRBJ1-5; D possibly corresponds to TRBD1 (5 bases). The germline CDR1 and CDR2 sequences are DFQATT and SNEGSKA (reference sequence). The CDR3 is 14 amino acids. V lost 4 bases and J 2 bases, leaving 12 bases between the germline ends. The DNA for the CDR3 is TGCAGTGCTAAAGGGGCAGGGCGCAATCAGCCCCAGCATTTT. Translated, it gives CSAKGAGRNQPQHF.

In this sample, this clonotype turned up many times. The CDR3 nucleotides read TGTGCCAGCACGCTCTGGGCCTCCGTTGAATCACCCCTCCACTTT. This gives the protein CASTLWASVESPLHF. The V gene is TRBV7-2, the J gene TRBJ1-6; D remains unclear. V was shortened by 7 bases and J by 10 bases, with 20 bases between the two germline ends. CDR3 size: 15 residues. In germline, CDR1 is SGHTA, CDR2 FQGNSA.

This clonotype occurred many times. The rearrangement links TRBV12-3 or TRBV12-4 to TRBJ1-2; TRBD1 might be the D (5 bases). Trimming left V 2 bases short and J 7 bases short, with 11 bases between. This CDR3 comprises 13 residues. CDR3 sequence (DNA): TGTGCCAGCAGTTTAAGGCCGGGGGTTGGCTACACCTTC. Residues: CASSLRPGVGYTF.

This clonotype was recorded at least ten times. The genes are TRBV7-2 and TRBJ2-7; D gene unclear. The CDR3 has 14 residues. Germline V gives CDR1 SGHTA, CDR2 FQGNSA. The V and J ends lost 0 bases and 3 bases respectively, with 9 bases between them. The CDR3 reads CASSLASLDYEQYF. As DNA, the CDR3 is TGTGCCAGCAGCTTAGCTTCGTTGGACTACGAGCAGTACTTC.

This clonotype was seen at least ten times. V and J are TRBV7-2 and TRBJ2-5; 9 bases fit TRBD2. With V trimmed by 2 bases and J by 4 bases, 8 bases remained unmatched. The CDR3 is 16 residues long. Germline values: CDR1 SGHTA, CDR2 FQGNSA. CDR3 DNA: TGTGCCAGCAGCTTACTACCACTAGCGGGCGGAGAGACCCAGTACTTC. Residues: CASSLLPLAGGETQYF.

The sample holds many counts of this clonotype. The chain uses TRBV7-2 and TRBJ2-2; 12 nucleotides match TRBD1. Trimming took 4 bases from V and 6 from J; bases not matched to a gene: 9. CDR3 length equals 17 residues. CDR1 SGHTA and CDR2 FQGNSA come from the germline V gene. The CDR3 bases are TGTGCCAGCAGCTCCGGGACAGGGGGCATTGGGTCCGGGGAGCTGTTTTTT. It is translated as CASSSGTGGIGSGELFF. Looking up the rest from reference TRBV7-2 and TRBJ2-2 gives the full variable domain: GAGVSQSPSNKVTEKGKDVELRCDPISGHTALYWYRQSLGQGLEFLIYFQGNSAPDKSGLPSDRFSAERTGGSVSTLTIQRTQQEDSAVYLCASSSGTGGIGSGELFFGEGSRLTVL.

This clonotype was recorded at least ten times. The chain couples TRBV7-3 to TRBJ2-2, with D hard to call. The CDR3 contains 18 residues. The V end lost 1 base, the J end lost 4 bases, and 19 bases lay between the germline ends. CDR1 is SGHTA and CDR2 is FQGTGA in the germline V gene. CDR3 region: CASSLKGLSPVGTGELFF. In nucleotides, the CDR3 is TGTGCCAGCAGCTTAAAAGGATTAAGTCCCGTGGGCACCGGGGAGCTGTTTTTT.

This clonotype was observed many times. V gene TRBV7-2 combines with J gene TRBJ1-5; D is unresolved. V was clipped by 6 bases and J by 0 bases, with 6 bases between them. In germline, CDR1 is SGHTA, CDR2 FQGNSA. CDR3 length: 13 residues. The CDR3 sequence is CASRINSNQPQHF. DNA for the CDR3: TGTGCCAGCAGGATCAATAGCAATCAGCCCCAGCATTTT.

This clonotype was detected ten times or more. The CDR3 DNA sequence: TGTGCCAGCAGCCAAGACTTGGACAGCTCCTATAATTCACCCCTCCACTTT. Amino acid sequence: CASSQDLDSSYNSPLHF. This sequence joins TRBV3-1 and TRBJ1-6, with D possibly TRBD1 on 6 matching bases. Trimming shortened V by 0 bases and J by 0 bases, and 9 bases separated the two germline ends. CDR1 LGHDT and CDR2 YNNKEL come from the germline V gene (reference sequence). This CDR3 contains 17 residues.

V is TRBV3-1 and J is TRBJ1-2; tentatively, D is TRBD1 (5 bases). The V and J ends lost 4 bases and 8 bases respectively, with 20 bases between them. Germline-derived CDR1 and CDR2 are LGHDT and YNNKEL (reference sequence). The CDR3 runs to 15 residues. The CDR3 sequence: CASSLLSGGKGGYTF. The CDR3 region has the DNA TGTGCCAGCAGCCTCCTTTCGGGGGGAAAGGGCGGCTACACCTTC.

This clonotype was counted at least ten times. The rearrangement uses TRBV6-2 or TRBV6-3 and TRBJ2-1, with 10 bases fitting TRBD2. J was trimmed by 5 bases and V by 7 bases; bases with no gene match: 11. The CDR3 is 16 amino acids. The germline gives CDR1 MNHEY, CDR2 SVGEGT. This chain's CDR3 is CASNIRGAGGNNEQFF. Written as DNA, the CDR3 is TGTGCCAGCAACATTAGAGGAGCGGGAGGGAACAATGAGCAGTTCTTC.

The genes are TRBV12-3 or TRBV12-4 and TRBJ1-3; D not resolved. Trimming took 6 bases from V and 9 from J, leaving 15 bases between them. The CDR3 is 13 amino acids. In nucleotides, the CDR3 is TGTGCCAGCAGCCCCCTTGGGTCCCGCACCATATATTTT. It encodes CASSPLGSRTIYF.

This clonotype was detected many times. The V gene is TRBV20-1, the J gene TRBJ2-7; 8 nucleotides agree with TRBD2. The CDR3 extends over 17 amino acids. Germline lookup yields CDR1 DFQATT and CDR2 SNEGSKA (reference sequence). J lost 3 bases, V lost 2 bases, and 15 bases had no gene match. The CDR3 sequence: CSARLPGGDYRNYEQYF. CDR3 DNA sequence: TGCAGTGCTAGACTTCCGGGGGGGGACTACCGGAACTACGAGCAGTACTTC.

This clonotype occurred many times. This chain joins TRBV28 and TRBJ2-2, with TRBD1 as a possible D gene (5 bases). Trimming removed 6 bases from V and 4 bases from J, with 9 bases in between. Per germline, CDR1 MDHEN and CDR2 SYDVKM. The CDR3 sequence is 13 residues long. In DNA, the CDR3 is TGTGCCAGCAGCGCAGGGTCCACCGGGGAGCTGTTTTTT. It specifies CASSAGSTGELFF.

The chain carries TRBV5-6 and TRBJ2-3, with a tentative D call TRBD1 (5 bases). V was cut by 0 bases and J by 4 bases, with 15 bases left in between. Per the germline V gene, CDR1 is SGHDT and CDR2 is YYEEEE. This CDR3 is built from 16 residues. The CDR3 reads CASSLATAPSPDTQYF. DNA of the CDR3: TGTGCCAGCAGCTTGGCGACAGCGCCCTCCCCAGATACGCAGTATTTT.

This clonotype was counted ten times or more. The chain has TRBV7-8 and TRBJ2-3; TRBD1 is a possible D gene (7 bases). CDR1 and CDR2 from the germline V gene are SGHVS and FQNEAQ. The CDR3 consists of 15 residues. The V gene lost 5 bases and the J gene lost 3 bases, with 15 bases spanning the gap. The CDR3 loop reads CASSIGGGWTDTQYF. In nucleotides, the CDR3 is TGTGCCAGCAGCATCGGAGGGGGCTGGACAGATACGCAGTATTTT.

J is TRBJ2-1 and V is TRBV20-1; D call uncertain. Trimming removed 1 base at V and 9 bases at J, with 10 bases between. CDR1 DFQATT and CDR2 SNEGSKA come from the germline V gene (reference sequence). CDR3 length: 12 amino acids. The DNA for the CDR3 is TGCAGTGCTAGAGGCCCCTCCTCTGAGCAGTTCTTC. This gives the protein CSARGPSSEQFF.